The clone carrying this T cell receptor beta chain has just a few counts. Its antigen remains unknown. V lost 1 base, J lost 8 bases, and 14 bases lay in between. The CDR3 runs to 14 residues. From germline, CDR1 is SGHAT and CDR2 FQNNGV. This record comes from a study of response to subunit inactivated influenza vaccine. Overall study results and limits: Each seasonal influenza vaccination recruits few new T cells, the authors suggested.

TCRdb re-derived calls from the RT-PCR reads in MiXCR, one entry per CDR3 protein. The repertoire holds hundreds of thousands of distinct CDR3 sequences, with 14% as singletons. The sequencing here drew on PBMCs from blood, taken 14 to 15 days before vaccination. The chain links TRBV11-2 to TRBJ1-1, with a weak D call TRBD1 (5 bases). The receptor was isolated from a man aged 45-65 years who received an inactivated influenza vaccine. The CDR3 is CASSLGSWGGEAFF. Here the CDR3 DNA reads TGTGCCAGCAGCTTAGGATCCTGGGGGGGGGAAGCTTTCTTT.